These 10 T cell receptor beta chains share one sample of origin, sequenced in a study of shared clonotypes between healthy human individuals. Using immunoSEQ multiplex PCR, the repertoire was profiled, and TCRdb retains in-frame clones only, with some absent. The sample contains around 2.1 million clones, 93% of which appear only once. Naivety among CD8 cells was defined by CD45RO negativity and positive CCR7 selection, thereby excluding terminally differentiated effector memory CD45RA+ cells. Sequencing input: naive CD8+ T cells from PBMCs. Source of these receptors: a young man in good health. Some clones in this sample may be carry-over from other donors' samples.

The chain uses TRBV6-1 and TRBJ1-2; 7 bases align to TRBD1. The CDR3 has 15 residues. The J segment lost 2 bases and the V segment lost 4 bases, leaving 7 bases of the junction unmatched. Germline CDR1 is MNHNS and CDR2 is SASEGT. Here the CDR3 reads CASSGRQGGNYGYTF. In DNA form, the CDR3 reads TGTGCCAGCAGTGGCCGACAGGGCGGCAACTATGGCTACACCTTC.

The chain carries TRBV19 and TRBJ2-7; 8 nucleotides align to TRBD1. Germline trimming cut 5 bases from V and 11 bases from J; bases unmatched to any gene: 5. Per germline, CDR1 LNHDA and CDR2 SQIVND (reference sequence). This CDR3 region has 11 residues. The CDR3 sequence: CASSGDRKKYF. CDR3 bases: TGTGCCAGTAGTGGGGACAGGAAAAAGTACTTC.

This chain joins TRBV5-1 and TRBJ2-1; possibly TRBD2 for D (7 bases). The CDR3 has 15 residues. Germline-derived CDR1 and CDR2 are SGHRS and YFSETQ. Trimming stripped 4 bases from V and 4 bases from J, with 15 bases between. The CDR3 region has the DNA TGCGCCAGCAGCCCGGAGGGGGGGTTATACAATGAGCAGTTCTTC. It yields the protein CASSPEGGLYNEQFF. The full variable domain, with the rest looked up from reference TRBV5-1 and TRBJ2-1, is KAGVTQTPRYLIKTRGQQVTLSCSPISGHRSVSWYQQTPGQGLQFLFEYFSETQRNKGNFPGRFSGRQFSNSRSEMNVSTLELGDSALYLCASSPEGGLYNEQFFGPGTRLTVL.

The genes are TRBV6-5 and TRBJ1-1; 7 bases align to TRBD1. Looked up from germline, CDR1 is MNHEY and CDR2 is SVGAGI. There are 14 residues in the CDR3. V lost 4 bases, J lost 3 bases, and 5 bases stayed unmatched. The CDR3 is CASSSGTADTEAFF. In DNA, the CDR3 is TGTGCCAGCAGTTCTGGGACAGCGGACACTGAAGCTTTCTTT.

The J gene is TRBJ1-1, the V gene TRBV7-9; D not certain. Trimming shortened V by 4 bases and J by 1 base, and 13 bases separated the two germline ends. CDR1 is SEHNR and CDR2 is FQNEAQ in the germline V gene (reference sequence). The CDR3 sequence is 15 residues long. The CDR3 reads CASSSRVSGNTEAFF. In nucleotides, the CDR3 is TGTGCCAGCAGCTCCCGGGTGAGTGGGAACACTGAAGCTTTCTTT.

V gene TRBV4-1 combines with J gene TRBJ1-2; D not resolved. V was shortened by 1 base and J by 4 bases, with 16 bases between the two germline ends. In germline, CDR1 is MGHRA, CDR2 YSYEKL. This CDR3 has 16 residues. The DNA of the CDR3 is TGCGCCAGCAGCCAAGTGCCGACCGCGAACAGCTATGGCTACACCTTC. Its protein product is CASSQVPTANSYGYTF.

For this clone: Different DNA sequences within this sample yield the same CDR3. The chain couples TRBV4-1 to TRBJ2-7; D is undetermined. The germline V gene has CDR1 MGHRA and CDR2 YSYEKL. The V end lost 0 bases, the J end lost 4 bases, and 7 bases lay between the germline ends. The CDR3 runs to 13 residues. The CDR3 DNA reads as TGCGCCAGCAGCCAAGATCTAGATTACGAGCAGTACTTC. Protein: CASSQDLDYEQYF.

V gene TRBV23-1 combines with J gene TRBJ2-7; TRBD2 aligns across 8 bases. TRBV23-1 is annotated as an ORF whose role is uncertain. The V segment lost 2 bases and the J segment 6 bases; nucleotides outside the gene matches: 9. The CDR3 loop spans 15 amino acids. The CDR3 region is CASSQASGGPGEQYF. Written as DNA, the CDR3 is TGCGCCAGCAGTCAAGCTTCGGGAGGGCCAGGCGAGCAGTACTTC.

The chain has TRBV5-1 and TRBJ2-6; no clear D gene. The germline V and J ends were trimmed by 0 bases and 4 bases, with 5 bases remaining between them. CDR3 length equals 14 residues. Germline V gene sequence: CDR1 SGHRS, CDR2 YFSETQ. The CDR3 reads CASSLATGANVLTF. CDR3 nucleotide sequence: TGCGCCAGCAGCTTGGCCACCGGGGCCAACGTCCTGACTTTC.

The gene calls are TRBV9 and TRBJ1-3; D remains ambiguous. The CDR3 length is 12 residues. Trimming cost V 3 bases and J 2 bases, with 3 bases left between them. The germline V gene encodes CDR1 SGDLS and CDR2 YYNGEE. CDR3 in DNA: TGTGCCAGCAGCGGGACTGGAAACACCATATATTTT. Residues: CASSGTGNTIYF.